The entry below describes one T cell receptor beta chain. Its target is not known. CDR3 length: 17 amino acids. The data were obtained in a study of OX40 agonist ivuxolimab in advanced cancers. Study overall: The study enrolled dose-escalation patients with hepatocellular carcinoma, melanoma, renal cell or head and neck cancer. Study-level results: Expanded clones tended on average to be more numerous among CD8+ T cells than CD4+.

Some clones are missing from TCRdb's copy, which holds only in-frame ones; the method was immunoSEQ multiplex PCR. The sample has more than 65,000 clones, roughly 84% seen once. The sequencing used CD4+ or CD8+ T cells sorted from blood, collected in a trial of the OX40 agonist ivuxolimab. The J gene is TRBJ2-5, the V gene TRBV21-1; no check of the table's D call, TRBD1, against the DNA was made. TRBV21-1 represents a pseudogene. This sequence originates from an adult with an advanced solid tumor such as melanoma, head and neck, liver or kidney cancer. This chain's CDR3 is CASSFSTPGQGQETQYF. CDR3 in DNA: TGTGCCAGCAGCTTCTCTACTCCGGGACAGGGGCAAGAGACCCAGTACTTC.